The present entry profiles one T cell receptor beta chain with its context. Antigen specificity is unknown. CDR1 GTSNPN and CDR2 SVGIG come from the germline V gene (reference sequence). Trimming removed 2 bases from V and 1 base from J; junction bases left unmatched: 7. CDR3 size: 15 residues. The entry originates in a study of CD4 T cells in relation to SARS-CoV-2 and coronaviruses. Study in general: The HLA restriction of the shared crossreactive spike epitopes was mapped.

The protocol was immunoSEQ multiplex PCR, while the TCRdb copy is restricted to in-frame clones and leaves out a portion. This repertoire shows 35,000 to 50,000 clones, 82% found once; its top ten account for 1.4% to 1.5%. This chain uses TRBV30 with TRBJ1-1; 7 positions agree with TRBD1. The origin of this receptor is an adult with COVID-19. The specimen sequenced was naive CD4+ T cells from PBMCs, cultured in vitro. Indicated subset: naive CD4+ T cells isolated by negative enrichment. This chain's CDR3 is CAWSNTDRANTEAFF. As DNA, the CDR3 is TGTGCCTGGAGTAATACTGACAGGGCGAACACTGAAGCTTTCTTT. The whole variable domain, filled in from reference TRBV30 and TRBJ1-1, reads SQTIHQWPATLVQPVGSPLSLECTVEGTSNPNLYWYRQAAGRGLQLLFYSVGIGQISSEVPQNLSASRPQDRQFILSSKKLLLSDSGFYLCAWSNTDRANTEAFFGQGTRLTVV.